One sample yielded the 22 T cell receptor beta chains listed below, sequenced in a study of cytomegalovirus exposure and HLA in healthy donors. The primer mix had 60 Vbeta and 13 Jbeta primers. The table came from immunoSEQ multiplex PCR; TCRdb's copy has only in-frame clones and leaves some out. The data contain 100,000 to 150,000 clones, 80% of them singletons. Specimen: PBMCs. The receptors stem from a woman aged 40 to 55 in good health and CMV-seronegative.

The DNA of the CDR3 is TGTGCCAGCAGTTACCGACAGGGCCGCAATCAGCCCCAGCATTTT. This codes for CASSYRQGRNQPQHF. The chain combines TRBV6-5 with TRBJ1-5; 7 bases match TRBD1. The CDR3 contains 15 residues. Germline lookup yields CDR1 MNHEY and CDR2 SVGAGI. The V gene end was trimmed by 2 bases and the J gene end by 2 bases; junction bases not matched to a gene: 3.

This clone was recorded once. The genes are TRBV10-3 and TRBJ2-7; 14 bases align to TRBD2. V shed 3 bases and J 4 bases; nucleotides not matched to a gene: 5. From germline, CDR1 is ENHRY and CDR2 SYGVKD. CDR3 length: 16 residues. The CDR3 DNA reads as TGTGCCATCAGTGATCCCGGGACTAGCGGGAGTTACGAGCAGTACTTC. Its translation is CAISDPGTSGSYEQYF.

The chain couples TRBV6-5 to TRBJ1-3; maybe TRBD1 (6 bases). V lost 2 bases and J 0 bases, leaving 8 bases between the germline ends. The length of the CDR3 is 15 residues. Looked up from germline, CDR1 is MNHEY and CDR2 is SVGAGI. CDR3 region: CASSYGGVSGNTIYF. DNA of the CDR3: TGTGCCAGCAGTTACGGGGGCGTCTCTGGAAACACCATATATTTT.

The chain uses TRBV10-3 and TRBJ2-7, with 10 bases aligning to TRBD2. This CDR3 comprises 15 residues. Germline loops: CDR1 ENHRY, CDR2 SYGVKD. Losses at the gene ends were 4 bases for V and 2 bases for J; bases not matched to a gene: 5. The CDR3 here is CAISGGTSETYEQYF. CDR3 DNA: TGTGCCATCAGTGGGGGGACTAGCGAAACCTACGAGCAGTACTTC.

The V call is TRBV9, the J call TRBJ1-2; TRBD1 is a possible D gene (6 bases). This CDR3 comprises 15 residues. V was trimmed by 0 bases and J by 7 bases, leaving 16 bases between them. Germline V gives CDR1 SGDLS, CDR2 YYNGEE. The CDR3 nucleotides read TGTGCCAGCAGCGTAGATGGGGGCGCGGGCGGTGGCTACACCTTC. It codes for CASSVDGGAGGGYTF.

This clone was counted only a few times. The V and J genes are TRBV5-1 and TRBJ1-1, with D hard to call. The V gene's germline CDR1 is SGHRS and CDR2 YFSETQ. The V and J ends lost 4 bases and 0 bases respectively, with 13 bases between them. The CDR3 is 15 residues long. The CDR3 bases are TGCGCCAGCAGCCCACGGGAGGGCATGAACACTGAAGCTTTCTTT. Translation: CASSPREGMNTEAFF.

The J gene is TRBJ2-5, the V gene TRBV7-2; 10 bases fit TRBD2. Germline trimming cut 1 base from V and 3 bases from J; bases unmatched to any gene: 5. The CDR3 has 16 residues. The germline CDR1 and CDR2 sequences are SGHTA and FQGNSA. In nucleotides, the CDR3 is TGTGCCAGCAGCTTAGTCAGCCTAGCGGGAGAAGAGACCCAGTACTTC. This gives the protein CASSLVSLAGEETQYF.

The rearrangement uses TRBV5-1 and TRBJ2-3; D might be TRBD2 (6 bases). The germline V gene has CDR1 SGHRS and CDR2 YFSETQ. CDR3 size: 16 residues. V lost 2 bases and J lost 3, with 16 bases in between. The CDR3 here is CASSFVQGGGTDTQYF. The CDR3 nucleotides read TGCGCCAGCAGCTTTGTGCAGGGAGGAGGGACAGATACGCAGTATTTT.

This rearrangement joins TRBV4-2 to TRBJ2-7, with 9 bases that match TRBD1. Trimming cost V 1 base and J 1 base; bases outside gene matches: 11. Germline CDR1 reads LGHNA; CDR2 reads YNFKEQ. CDR3 length equals 18 residues. CDR3 residues: CASSQVEGQGINSYEQYF. DNA for the CDR3: TGTGCCAGCAGCCAAGTAGAGGGACAGGGTATTAATTCCTACGAGCAGTACTTC.

The J gene is TRBJ1-1, the V gene TRBV7-9; TRBD1 is a possible D gene (5 bases). From germline, CDR1 is SEHNR and CDR2 FQNEAQ (reference sequence). This CDR3 spans 13 amino acids. Trimming shortened V by 1 base and J by 10 bases, and 13 bases separated the two germline ends. CDR3 coding DNA: TGTGCCAGCAGCTTAGTCGACAGCCCGTCAGCTTTCTTT. Translated, it gives CASSLVDSPSAFF.

The V call is TRBV7-2, the J call TRBJ2-3; 13 bases agree with TRBD2. V lost 5 bases and J lost 3; bases outside the gene matches: 2. Per the germline V gene, CDR1 is SGHTA and CDR2 is FQGNSA. CDR3 length: 15 amino acids. CDR3 coding DNA: TGTGCCAGCAGCCAACTAGCGGGGGGGACAGATACGCAGTATTTT. Protein product: CASSQLAGGTDTQYF.

This chain connects TRBV5-6 to TRBJ2-3; D not certain. CDR1 and CDR2 from the germline V gene are SGHDT and YYEEEE. The CDR3 loop spans 12 amino acids. Trimming shortened V by 4 bases and J by 3 bases, and 6 bases separated the two germline ends. The CDR3 DNA sequence: TGTGCCAGCAGCCACGGGACAGATACGCAGTATTTT. This gives the protein CASSHGTDTQYF. The full variable domain, in which reference TRBV5-6 and TRBJ2-3 provide the parts outside the CDR3, is DAGVTQSPTHLIKTRGQQVTLRCSPKSGHDTVSWYQQALGQGPQFIFQYYEEEERQRGNFPDRFSGHQFPNYSSELNVNALLLGDSALYLCASSHGTDTQYFGPGTRLTVL.

This clone was counted once. The chain recombines TRBV7-8 with TRBJ1-1; D possibly corresponds to TRBD1 (5 bases). V was shortened by 1 base and J by 1 base, with 16 bases between the two germline ends. This CDR3 is built from 17 residues. The germline V gene has CDR1 SGHVS and CDR2 FQNEAQ. CDR3 sequence reads: CASSLDPTGVSNTEAFF. The CDR3 DNA is TGTGCCAGCAGCTTAGATCCGACGGGGGTGTCGAACACTGAAGCTTTCTTT.

This chain uses TRBV4-3 with TRBJ2-7; a weak D match, TRBD2 (5 bases). The CDR3 is 17 residues long. Trimming removed 0 bases at V and 1 base at J, with 16 bases between. Germline V CDR1 and CDR2: LGHNA, YSLEER. CDR3 amino acids: CASSQETSHRGSYEQYF. In DNA, the CDR3 is TGCGCCAGCAGCCAAGAAACCTCCCATCGCGGGTCCTACGAGCAGTACTTC.

This chain connects TRBV27 to TRBJ2-7; 7 bases line up with TRBD2. The CDR3 has 14 amino acids. From germline, CDR1 is MNHEY and CDR2 SMNVEV (reference sequence). V lost 10 bases, J lost 0 bases, and 9 bases stayed unmatched. The DNA for the CDR3 is TGTGCCACACGGTGGGGGGGTAGCTCCTACGAGCAGTACTTC. The encoded protein is CATRWGGSSYEQYF.

There are a few counts of this clone. This sequence joins TRBV4-1 and TRBJ2-1; D might be TRBD2 (6 bases). Trimming left V 0 bases short and J 8 bases short, with 17 bases between. Germline CDR1 MGHRA, CDR2 YSYEKL. The CDR3 extends over 16 amino acids. CDR3 coding DNA: TGCGCCAGCAGCCAAGAACGCCTAGCGATGGGGGATGAGCAGTTCTTC. Its translation: CASSQERLAMGDEQFF.

The chain combines TRBV12-5 with TRBJ2-1; 9 bases are shared with TRBD2. This CDR3 spans 15 amino acids. The germline V gene encodes CDR1 LGHNT and CDR2 FRNRAP. The J segment lost 6 bases and the V segment lost 6 bases, leaving 9 bases of the junction unmatched. CDR3 region: CASGTPGLALNEQFF. The CDR3 bases are TGTGCTAGTGGGACCCCGGGACTAGCTCTCAATGAGCAGTTCTTC.

The chain carries TRBV20-1 and TRBJ2-7; D is possibly TRBD2 (6 bases). The CDR3 is 11 amino acids. Germline CDR1 DFQATT, CDR2 SNEGSKA (reference sequence). V shed 4 bases and J shed 7 bases, with 11 bases lying between them. The DNA of the CDR3 is TGCAGTGCTACCCATGGGGGGGAGCAGTACTTC. Residues: CSATHGGEQYF.

This clone was observed a few times. The chain combines TRBV4-2 with TRBJ2-7, with D unresolved. The germline CDR1 and CDR2 sequences are LGHNA and YNFKEQ. The V gene lost 0 bases and the J gene lost 0 bases, with 12 bases spanning the gap. This CDR3 has 16 residues. CDR3 in DNA: TGTGCCAGCAGCCAAGATTTCACTACCCCCTCCTACGAGCAGTACTTC. This codes for CASSQDFTTPSYEQYF.

The CDR3 sequence is CATTRGSNQPQHF. CDR3 nucleotide sequence: TGTGCCACCACCAGGGGAAGCAATCAGCCCCAGCATTTT. The rearrangement links TRBV19 to TRBJ1-5; D is possibly TRBD1 (6 bases). Looked up from germline, CDR1 is LNHDA and CDR2 is SQIVND (reference sequence). The CDR3 extends over 13 amino acids. V lost 10 bases to trimming and J lost 1 base, with 11 bases between them. The whole variable domain, filled in from reference TRBV19 and TRBJ1-5, reads DGGITQSPKYLFRKEGQNVTLSCEQNLNHDAMYWYRQDPGQGLRLIYYSQIVNDFQKGDIAEGYSVSREKKESFPLTVTSAQKNPTAFYLCATTRGSNQPQHFGDGTRLSIL.

V and J are TRBV18 and TRBJ1-4; D is unresolved. V was cut by 3 bases and J by 0 bases, with 5 bases left in between. Germline lookup yields CDR1 KGHSH and CDR2 LQKENI. The CDR3 runs 14 residues. The CDR3 here is CASSPGATNEKLFF. CDR3 coding DNA: TGTGCCAGCTCACCCGGAGCAACTAATGAAAAACTGTTTTTT.

This chain links TRBV6-1 with TRBJ1-5; the D is unclear. CDR1 and CDR2 from the germline V gene are MNHNS and SASEGT. There are 15 residues in the CDR3. V gave up 4 bases and J gave up 1 base, with 11 bases separating them. The CDR3 region has the DNA TGTGCCAGCAGTGTGTCAAGAGGGAGCAATCAGCCCCAGCATTTT. It codes for CASSVSRGSNQPQHF.